One and the same sample provided the 30 T cell receptor beta chains below, sequenced in a study of response to subunit inactivated influenza vaccine. Each CDR3 protein gets one entry after TCRdb re-called the RT-PCR reads with MiXCR. This sample yields some 800,000 distinct CDR3 sequences, of which 21% are seen a single time; about a tenth belongs to the top ten. Sequences were derived from PBMCs from blood, sampled about 5 days after vaccination. The receptors were gathered from a man in his fifties who received an inactivated influenza vaccine.

This clonotype came up a few times. V is TRBV5-4 and J is TRBJ2-3, with 10 bases matching TRBD2. This CDR3 spans 19 amino acids. CDR1 and CDR2 from the germline V gene are SGHNT and YYREEE (reference sequence). V lost 7 bases, J lost 0 bases, and 17 bases stayed unmatched. The CDR3 is CASADWASGGPISTDTQYF. In DNA form, the CDR3 reads TGTGCCAGCGCTGATTGGGCTAGCGGGGGACCCATAAGCACAGATACGCAGTATTTT.

V gene TRBV12-3 or TRBV12-4 combines with J gene TRBJ2-7; TRBD2 matches 9 bases. The CDR3 extends over 23 amino acids. The junction had 28 bases not matched to a gene; V was cut back by 3 bases and J by 1 base. The CDR3 loop is CASSFRQVVFSLAGFPRSYEQYF. Here the CDR3 DNA reads TGTGCCAGCAGTTTCAGACAGGTAGTTTTTTCGCTAGCGGGATTCCCACGGTCCTACGAGCAGTACTTC.

This clonotype was seen many times. The chain combines TRBV20-1 with TRBJ2-7; 8 nucleotides align to TRBD1. The trim removed 3 bases at V and 3 bases at J, leaving 10 bases unmatched. The germline V gene has CDR1 DFQATT and CDR2 SNEGSKA (reference sequence). The CDR3 runs to 15 residues. CDR3 nucleotides: TGCAGTGCTAGGGGGACAGGCGAATGGAACTACGAGCAGTACTTC. Residues: CSARGTGEWNYEQYF.

The V gene is TRBV20-1, the J gene TRBJ2-2; maybe TRBD2 (6 bases). Germline-derived CDR1 and CDR2 are DFQATT and SNEGSKA (reference sequence). The CDR3 totals 12 residues. The V gene lost 3 bases and the J gene lost 5 bases, with 7 bases spanning the gap. This chain's CDR3 is CSASGSTGELFF. The CDR3 DNA reads as TGCAGTGCTAGCGGGAGTACCGGGGAGCTGTTTTTT.

This clonotype appeared many times. The gene calls are TRBV7-2 and TRBJ2-5; possible D gene TRBD1, 6 bases. CDR3 size: 14 residues. Per the germline V gene, CDR1 is SGHTA and CDR2 is FQGNSA. V was shortened by 0 bases and J by 4 bases, with 9 bases between the two germline ends. The CDR3 DNA reads TGTGCCAGCAGCTTAGCAGGGACACCAGAGACCCAGTACTTC. Protein sequence: CASSLAGTPETQYF.

This rearrangement joins TRBV6-1 to TRBJ1-2, with D possibly TRBD1 on 5 matching bases. The V and J ends lost 1 base and 8 bases respectively, with 11 bases between them. Germline CDR1 is MNHNS and CDR2 is SASEGT. The CDR3 covers 13 residues. Here the CDR3 DNA reads TGTGCCAGCAGTGAAGTGGCAGGGAAAGGCTACACCTTC. Its protein is CASSEVAGKGYTF.

In its sample, this clonotype was seen a few times. This sequence joins TRBV5-6 and TRBJ2-1; D call uncertain. The CDR3 is 13 residues long. Germline V gives CDR1 SGHDT, CDR2 YYEEEE. The V and J ends lost 4 bases and 8 bases respectively, with 13 bases between them. The CDR3 sequence: CASSTVRVDEQFF. For the CDR3, the DNA is TGTGCCAGCAGCACAGTAAGAGTGGATGAGCAGTTCTTC. Full variable domain (remainder filled in from reference TRBV5-6 and TRBJ2-1): DAGVTQSPTHLIKTRGQQVTLRCSPKSGHDTVSWYQQALGQGPQFIFQYYEEEERQRGNFPDRFSGHQFPNYSSELNVNALLLGDSALYLCASSTVRVDEQFFGPGTRLTVL.

J is TRBJ2-2 and V is TRBV2; no definite D call. V was shortened by 4 bases and J by 7 bases, with 4 bases between the two germline ends. CDR1 and CDR2 (germline): SNHLY, FYNNEI. The length of the CDR3 is 11 residues. CDR3 DNA sequence: TGTGCCAGCAGTGCGGGCGGGGAGCTGTTTTTT. Residues: CASSAGGELFF.

V and J are TRBV5-1 and TRBJ2-7; 8 bases line up with TRBD1. Trimming removed 3 bases from V and 6 bases from J; junction bases left unmatched: 8. The V gene's germline CDR1 is SGHRS and CDR2 YFSETQ. The CDR3 contains 14 residues. The CDR3 sequence: CASSSGTGRTEQYF. CDR3 sequence (DNA): TGCGCCAGCAGCTCCGGGACAGGTAGAACCGAGCAGTACTTC.

The chain links TRBV27 to TRBJ2-7, with D perhaps TRBD1 or TRBD2 (5 bases each). V was shortened by 4 bases and J by 0 bases, with 13 bases between the two germline ends. The CDR3 is 15 residues long. Germline loops: CDR1 MNHEY, CDR2 SMNVEV (reference sequence). In nucleotides, the CDR3 is TGTGCCAGCAGTTACCGGGACCCCAACTCCTACGAGCAGTACTTC. Protein product: CASSYRDPNSYEQYF.

This clonotype was counted a few times. The chain couples TRBV5-1 to TRBJ1-2; no firm D call. V lost 0 bases, J lost 3 bases, and 6 bases lay in between. Looked up from germline, CDR1 is SGHRS and CDR2 is YFSETQ. This CDR3 is built from 13 residues. CDR3 in amino acids: CASSLAYDYGYTF. The CDR3 DNA is TGCGCCAGCAGCTTGGCCTACGACTATGGCTACACCTTC.

The sample holds many counts of this clonotype. The chain is built from TRBV5-1 and TRBJ1-1; D unclear. CDR1 and CDR2 from the germline V gene are SGHRS and YFSETQ. The CDR3 has 13 amino acids. The V end was cut by 6 bases, the J end by 10 bases, with 19 bases between. CDR3 in DNA: TGCGCCAGCACCCTAGGTGGTGCAGGAGGAGCTTTCTTT. It codes for CASTLGGAGGAFF.

This chain uses TRBV28 with TRBJ2-1, with 14 nucleotides matching TRBD2. V dropped 5 bases and J dropped 3; count of bases not matched to a gene: 6. The CDR3 consists of 17 residues. Germline loops: CDR1 MDHEN, CDR2 SYDVKM. CDR3 nucleotide sequence: TGTGCCAGCAGTATAATGACTAGCGGGGGGGTCTACAATGAGCAGTTCTTC. Amino acids: CASSIMTSGGVYNEQFF.

The rearrangement links TRBV2 to TRBJ1-2, with TRBD1 identical over 9 bases. The CDR3 is 13 amino acids. V was clipped by 9 bases and J by 6 bases; unmatched bases: 8. The germline V gene has CDR1 SNHLY and CDR2 FYNNEI. For the CDR3, the DNA is TGTGCCAGGACCGAACAGGGGGCCCATGGCTACACCTTC. This sequence encodes CARTEQGAHGYTF.

The chain links TRBV20-1 to TRBJ2-7; TRBD1 agrees at 9 bases. The J segment lost 4 bases and the V segment lost 3 bases, leaving 7 bases of the junction unmatched. The CDR3 runs 14 residues. Germline assignment: CDR1 DFQATT and CDR2 SNEGSKA (reference sequence). The chain's CDR3 is CSASKGTGLYEQYF. The CDR3 coding sequence is TGCAGTGCTAGTAAGGGGACAGGGCTATACGAGCAGTACTTC.

This clonotype was recorded a few times. The rearrangement uses TRBV7-6 and TRBJ2-1; 8 nucleotides match TRBD2. This CDR3 has 13 residues. V shed 4 bases and J 11 bases; nucleotides not matched to a gene: 7. Germline V gene data show CDR1 as SGHVS and CDR2 as FNYEAQ. The CDR3 here is CASSSQREPKQFF. CDR3 DNA: TGTGCCAGCAGCTCGCAGCGGGAGCCCAAGCAGTTCTTC. The variable domain in full, completed from reference TRBV7-6 and TRBJ2-1, reads GAGVSQSPRYKVTKRGQDVALRCDPISGHVSLYWYRQALGQGPEFLTYFNYEAQQDKSGLPNDRFSAERPEGSISTLTIQRTEQRDSAMYRCASSSQREPKQFFGPGTRLTVL.

The count of this clonotype is one. V and J are TRBV19 and TRBJ1-5; 10 positions agree with TRBD1. CDR1 is LNHDA, CDR2 SQIVND, per germline (reference sequence). The V segment lost 6 bases and the J segment 2 bases; nucleotides outside the gene matches: 10. The CDR3 covers 17 residues. The CDR3 region is CASRTGGAGMGNQPQHF. In DNA form, the CDR3 reads TGTGCCAGTAGGACAGGGGGCGCGGGTATGGGCAATCAGCCCCAGCATTTT.

The chain is built from TRBV7-9 and TRBJ2-1, with 11 bases lining up with TRBD2. This CDR3 spans 16 amino acids. After removal of 5 bases from V and 5 bases from J, the junction contained 8 bases not matched to a gene. Per germline, CDR1 SEHNR and CDR2 FQNEAQ (reference sequence). The CDR3 spells CASSRIAGGLDNEQFF. For the CDR3, the DNA is TGTGCCAGCAGCCGCATAGCGGGAGGGCTCGACAATGAGCAGTTCTTC.

CDR3 DNA sequence: TGTGCCAGCAGTTCAGCCCCTGGAGATACGCAGTATTTT. This translates into CASSSAPGDTQYF. The chain uses TRBV27 and TRBJ2-3; D ambiguous. Germline V gene data show CDR1 as MNHEY and CDR2 as SMNVEV (reference sequence). The CDR3 length is 13 residues. V shed 4 bases and J shed 5 bases, with 10 bases lying between them.

The chain links TRBV12-3 or TRBV12-4 to TRBJ1-1; TRBD1 is a possible D gene (6 bases). Trimming pared 5 bases from V and 2 bases from J, leaving 12 bases between. The CDR3 consists of 14 residues. CDR3 region: CASSPRQVNTEAFF. In nucleotides, the CDR3 is TGTGCCAGCAGTCCCAGACAGGTTAACACTGAAGCTTTCTTT.

The rearrangement uses TRBV5-1 and TRBJ2-1; TRBD2 agrees at 7 bases. This CDR3 contains 17 residues. Germline CDR1 SGHRS, CDR2 YFSETQ. V was clipped by 4 bases and J by 0 bases; unmatched bases: 10. The CDR3 sequence is CASSASPSGLSYNEQFF. CDR3 nucleotides: TGCGCCAGCAGCGCCTCACCTAGCGGCCTCTCCTACAATGAGCAGTTCTTC.

This clonotype was seen a handful of times. The chain uses TRBV29-1 and TRBJ1-1; no firm D call. The CDR3 spans 10 residues. The germline CDR1 and CDR2 sequences are SQVTM and ANQGSEA. V lost 3 bases, J lost 8 bases, and 7 bases lay in between. The CDR3 coding sequence is TGCAGCGTTGAGAACGCAGAAGCTTTCTTT. This codes for CSVENAEAFF.

CDR3 sequence: CATSVSSGGAAGELFF. The CDR3 nucleotides read TGTGCCACCAGTGTCTCCTCGGGGGGGGCTGCAGGGGAGCTGTTTTTT. The chain combines TRBV24-1 with TRBJ2-2; 8 bases are a match to TRBD2. The CDR3 consists of 16 residues. Germline V lookup: CDR1 KGHDR, CDR2 SFDVKD. V lost 5 bases, J lost 8 bases, and 12 bases stayed unmatched.

The chain has TRBV20-1 and TRBJ1-2; D is uncertain. CDR1 is DFQATT and CDR2 is SNEGSKA in the germline V gene (reference sequence). This CDR3 contains 13 residues. Trimming took off 7 bases at V and 0 bases at J, with 12 bases between the two ends. The CDR3: CSVWTQTNYGYTF. CDR3 bases: TGCAGTGTCTGGACCCAGACTAACTATGGCTACACCTTC.

On this clonotype: The germline gene is not matched at one end of the junction; a read error may be the cause. The chain is built from TRBV7-9 and TRBJ2-7; D possibly corresponds to TRBD2 (6 bases). Germline V CDR1 and CDR2: SEHNR, FQNEAQ (reference sequence). The CDR3 has 12 amino acids. This chain's CDR3 is CASSYGGLELYF. The CDR3 DNA follows: TGTGCCAGCAGTTACGGGGGTCTCGAGCTGTACTTC.

This sequence joins TRBV27 and TRBJ2-7; TRBD2 is a possible D gene (5 bases). Trimming stripped 5 bases from V and 5 bases from J, with 19 bases between. The CDR3 is 15 amino acids. The germline gives CDR1 MNHEY, CDR2 SMNVEV (reference sequence). CDR3 protein: CASSPYRVSGNEQYF. The CDR3 DNA is TGTGCCAGCAGTCCCTACCGGGTTTCGGGGAACGAGCAGTACTTC.

This clonotype was detected only a few times. The rearrangement uses TRBV7-2 and TRBJ1-1, with no clear D. The CDR3 totals 17 residues. CDR1 and CDR2 (germline): SGHTA, FQGNSA. Trimming took 5 bases from V and 4 from J, leaving 23 bases between them. In nucleotides, the CDR3 is TGTGCCAGCAGCCGTTACGCCAATATGGGAGGGAGCACTGAAGCTTTCTTT. This gives the protein CASSRYANMGGSTEAFF.

CDR3 bases: TGTGCCAGCAGCATAACTAGCCGCTCATACCAAGAGACCCAGTACTTC. This gives the protein CASSITSRSYQETQYF. The rearrangement links TRBV6-1 to TRBJ2-5; perhaps TRBD2 as D (6 bases). Germline V gene sequence: CDR1 MNHNS, CDR2 SASEGT. The germline V and J ends were trimmed by 6 bases and 0 bases, with 17 bases remaining between them. CDR3 size: 16 residues.

The V gene is TRBV29-1, the J gene TRBJ2-3; D remains ambiguous. This CDR3 region has 12 residues. The V end was cut by 5 bases, the J end by 4 bases, with 10 bases between. CDR1 SQVTM and CDR2 ANQGSEA come from the germline V gene. CDR3 DNA sequence: TGCAGCGTTCTTAGTCAGGCAGATACGCAGTATTTT. Its protein is CSVLSQADTQYF.

This clonotype came up a few times. This chain links TRBV7-9 with TRBJ1-2; no definite D call. Deletions cut 1 base from V and 8 bases from J, with 8 bases between. Germline CDR1 and CDR2: SEHNR and FQNEAQ (reference sequence). CDR3 size: 12 residues. The CDR3 nucleotides read TGTGCCAGCAGCTTAGAATCGAACGGCTACACCTTC. Residues: CASSLESNGYTF.